Included here is one T cell receptor beta chain sequence, with context. Its antigen is currently unknown. TCRdb reprocessed the 5' RACE reads via MiXCR and lists one record per CDR3 protein. Here the sample spans approximately 550,000 distinct CDR3 sequences, 9.5% to 15% being singletons. Germline V gene data show CDR1 as LNHNV and CDR2 as YYDKDF (reference sequence). The CDR3 extends over 15 amino acids. Trimming removed 0 bases at V and 9 bases at J, with 15 bases between. This sample is drawn from a study of CD8 T cells in ankylosing spondylitis. General study results and limits: Seemingly distinctive of ankylosing spondylitis blood was a TCR beta motif formed by eight highly homologous variants. CD8+ by phenotype, disease-linked clones were relatively rare in peripheral blood.

The sample was blood, either unsorted or a sorted T cell fraction (not recorded which). The receptor was isolated from a male donor with ankylosing spondylitis. The rearrangement uses TRBV15 and TRBJ2-1; possible D gene TRBD1, 5 bases. CDR3 sequence reads: CATSRDRQGLAEQFF. The DNA of the CDR3 is TGTGCCACCAGCAGAGATCGGCAGGGTTTGGCTGAGCAGTTCTTC.